The clone carrying this T cell receptor beta chain was seen only a few times. Patient disease was locally advanced or metastatic urothelial carcinoma. Each individual provided 1 to 8 samples (taken pretreatment and on-treatment). The data belong to a study of PD-L1 blockade in urothelial cancer. Overall study: Blood samples had a median of around 150,000 T cells.

The repertoire was sequenced with immunoSEQ multiplex PCR; TCRdb's copy has only in-frame clones and lacks some. Of tens of thousands of clones listed, 60% to 80% are singletons. Trimming pared 0 bases from V and 8 bases from J, leaving 17 bases between. Germline values: CDR1 SGHKS, CDR2 YYEKEE (reference sequence). The CDR3 is 15 residues long. The sequences come from PBMCs, collected around atezolizumab (anti-PD-L1) treatment. The genes are TRBV5-5 and TRBJ1-2, with D possibly matching TRBD1 (6 bases). The sequence was obtained from a man between 65 and 85 years old with urothelial cancer. CDR3 DNA: TGTGCCAGCAGCTTGGACACAGGGAGAGTTCGCGGCTACACCTTC. It is translated as CASSLDTGRVRGYTF.